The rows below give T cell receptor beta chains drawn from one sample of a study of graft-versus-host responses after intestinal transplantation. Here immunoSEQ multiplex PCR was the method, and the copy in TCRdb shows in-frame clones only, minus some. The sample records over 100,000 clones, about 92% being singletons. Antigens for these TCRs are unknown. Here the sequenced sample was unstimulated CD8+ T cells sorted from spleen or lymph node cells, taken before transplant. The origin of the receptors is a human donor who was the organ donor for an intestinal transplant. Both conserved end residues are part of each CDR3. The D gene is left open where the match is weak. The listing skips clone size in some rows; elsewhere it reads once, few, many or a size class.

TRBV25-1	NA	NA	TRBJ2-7	TGTGCCAGCAAACAATGGGGGGGCGGCGAGCAGTACTTC	CASKQWGGGEQYF
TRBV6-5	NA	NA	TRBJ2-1	TGTGCCAGCAGTCCTCGGGGCGCCCACAATGAGCAGTTCTTC	CASSPRGAHNEQFF
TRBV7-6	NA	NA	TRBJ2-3	TGTGCCAGCAGCTTAGCTGGGGCGGGAACAGATACGCAGTATTTT	CASSLAGAGTDTQYF
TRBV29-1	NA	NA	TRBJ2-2	TGCAGCGTTGGGCAGACTGCGAACACCGGGGAGCTGTTTTTT	CSVGQTANTGELFF
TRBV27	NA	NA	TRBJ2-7	TGTGCCAGCAGTTTATTACCCAGAACCATAGGGTACGAGCAGTACTTC	CASSLLPRTIGYEQYF
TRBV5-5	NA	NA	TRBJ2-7	TGTGCCAGCAGCTTGGTGGGGGACTACGAGCAGTACTTC	CASSLVGDYEQYF
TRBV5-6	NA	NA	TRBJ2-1	TGTGCCAGCAGCTTGAGCTGGAAGGGGAATGAGCAGTTCTTC	CASSLSWKGNEQFF
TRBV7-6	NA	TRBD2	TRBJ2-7	TGTGCCAGCAGCTTCTCTAGCGGATCCTACGAGCAGTACTTC	CASSFSSGSYEQYF
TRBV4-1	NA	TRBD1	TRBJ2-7	TGCGCCAGCAGCCAGCCCGGGACAGGGAGGCACGAGCAGTACTTC	CASSQPGTGRHEQYF
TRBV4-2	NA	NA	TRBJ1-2	TGTGCCAGCAGCCACCAAGAGACCTATGGCTACACCTTC	CASSHQETYGYTF
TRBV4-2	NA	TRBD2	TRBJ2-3	TGTGCCAGCAGCCAATGGTCCGTGGTACGGGAGGGTACAGATACGCAGTATTTT	CASSQWSVVREGTDTQYF
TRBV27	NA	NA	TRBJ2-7	TGTGCCAGCAGTTTAATGGGGACCTACGAGCAGTACTTC	CASSLMGTYEQYF
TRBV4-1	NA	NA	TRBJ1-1	TGCGCCAGCAGCCAAGGCCCGGGACAAGATGAAGCTTTCTTT	CASSQGPGQDEAFF
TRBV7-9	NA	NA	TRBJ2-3	TGTGCCAGCACCTTGGAAGGTACGCAGTATTTT	CASTLEGTQYF
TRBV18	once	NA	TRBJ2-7	TGTGCCAGCTCACCAGACAGCAAACAGGGCTCCTACGAGCAGTACTTC	CASSPDSKQGSYEQYF
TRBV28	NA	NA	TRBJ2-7	TGTGCCAGCAGTCACAGGGTCTACGAGCAGTACTTC	CASSHRVYEQYF
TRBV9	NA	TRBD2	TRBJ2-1	TGTGCCAGCAGCCTTCTTCCCGGGAGGGCATATGAGCAGTTCTTC	CASSLLPGRAYEQFF
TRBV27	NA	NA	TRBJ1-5	TGTGCCAGCCGACTGCGCGGGTCCTATCAGCCCCAGCATTTT	CASRLRGSYQPQHF
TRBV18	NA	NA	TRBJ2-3	TGTGCCAGCTCCCCAACCAAGTATCCAGATACGCAGTATTTT	CASSPTKYPDTQYF
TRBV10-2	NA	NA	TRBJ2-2	TGCGCTACGCGACCGGGACTCGGAACCGGGGAGCTGTTTTTT	CATRPGLGTGELFF
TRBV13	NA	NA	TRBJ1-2	TGTGCCAGCAGCTTACTCAGTGGGGGAAATTCCTATGGCTACACCTTC	CASSLLSGGNSYGYTF
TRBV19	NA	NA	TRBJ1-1	TGTGCCAGTAGTATACAGAACACTGAAGCTTTCTTT	CASSIQNTEAFF
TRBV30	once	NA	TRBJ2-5	TGTGCCTGGTCAGGGGGGCAAGAGACCCAGTACTTC	CAWSGGQETQYF
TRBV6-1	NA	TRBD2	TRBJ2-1	TGTGCCAGCAGTGATGTGGGAGGGCCGTTTGATAGAACGAATGAGCAGTTCTTC	CASSDVGGPFDRTNEQFF
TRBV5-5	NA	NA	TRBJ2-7	TGTGCCAGCAGCTCCTATGAATTAAGGGGCGAGCAGTACTTC	CASSSYELRGEQYF
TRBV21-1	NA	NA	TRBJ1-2	TGTGCCAGCAGCCGACCGTCGACAGCAAACTATGGCTACACCTTC	CASSRPSTANYGYTF
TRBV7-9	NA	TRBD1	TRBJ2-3	TGTGCCAGCAGCCTATCCTCAGGGGGAGATACGCAGTATTTT	CASSLSSGGDTQYF
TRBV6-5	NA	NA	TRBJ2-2	TGTGCCAGCAGTTACAAGGGAGGAGGGGAGCTGTTTTTT	CASSYKGGGELFF
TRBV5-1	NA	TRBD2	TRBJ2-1	TGCGCCAGCAGCTTGGCGGGAGGACACAATGAGCAGTTCTTC	CASSLAGGHNEQFF